Each of the 12 T cell receptor beta chains below was sequenced from the same sample in a study of Ad26.COV2.S vaccination and SARS-CoV-2 variants. Described treatment: roughly 20 received Ad26.COV2.S at low or high dose, single or two shots; several received placebo; per-sample allocation not given. After the first vaccine or placebo injection, samples were drawn on day 63. Produced via immunoSEQ multiplex PCR; TCRdb's table is partial and in-frame only. The sample lists roughly 410,000 clones; around 82% were seen once. Material: peripheral blood, obtained in a trial of Ad26.COV2.S vaccine versus placebo. Receptors were obtained from a person aged 18-60 years who received the Ad26.COV2.S COVID-19 vaccine or a placebo.

The chain couples TRBV5-1 to TRBJ2-7; 13 bases align to TRBD2. The length of the CDR3 is 16 residues. Per the germline V gene, CDR1 is SGHRS and CDR2 is YFSETQ. The trim removed 4 bases at V and 2 bases at J, leaving 6 bases unmatched. CDR3 DNA sequence: TGCGCCAGCAGCCCACGCGGGACTAGCGGGACCTACGAGCAGTACTTC. It codes for CASSPRGTSGTYEQYF.

This chain links TRBV7-9 with TRBJ2-5, with 10 bases identical to TRBD2. CDR1 is SEHNR and CDR2 is FQNEAQ in the germline V gene (reference sequence). V was clipped by 6 bases and J by 9 bases; unmatched bases: 13. The CDR3 contains 15 residues. DNA for the CDR3: TGTGCCAGCAGTTATCAAGCGGGAGGGCAAGGGGCCCAGTACTTC. It encodes CASSYQAGGQGAQYF.

The CDR3 here is CASSYLSGEGYEQYF. CDR3 nucleotides: TGTGCCAGCAGTTACTTATCTGGGGAGGGCTACGAGCAGTACTTC. The chain couples TRBV6-5 to TRBJ2-7, with 7 bases matching TRBD2. Unmatched junction bases numbered 6, after V lost 1 base and J lost 3 bases. Germline V gives CDR1 MNHEY, CDR2 SVGAGI. There are 15 residues in the CDR3.

The rearrangement links TRBV2 to TRBJ2-1; D possibly corresponds to TRBD2 (5 bases). Germline V lookup: CDR1 SNHLY, CDR2 FYNNEI. Trimming took 3 bases from V and 0 from J, leaving 6 bases between them. The CDR3 runs 14 residues. In nucleotides, the CDR3 is TGTGCCAGCAGTGAGGGGAGCTCCTACAATGAGCAGTTCTTC. It specifies CASSEGSSYNEQFF.

The chain carries TRBV6-6 and TRBJ1-1, with D uncertain. Per germline, CDR1 MNHNY and CDR2 SVGAGI (reference sequence). V was cut by 2 bases and J by 6 bases, with 16 bases left in between. This CDR3 region has 15 residues. The CDR3 region has the DNA TGTGCCAGCAGTTACCGCTCACGAGGGTACTCTGAAGCTTTCTTT. As protein: CASSYRSRGYSEAFF.

The chain couples TRBV6-5 to TRBJ1-3; TRBD1 matches at 7 bases. Trimming at V came to 6 bases and at J to 6 bases, leaving 5 bases not matched to a gene. Per germline, CDR1 MNHEY and CDR2 SVGAGI. The CDR3 is 13 amino acids. In DNA, the CDR3 is TGTGCCAGCAGGACAGGGAGTGAAAACACCATATATTTT. Translation gives CASRTGSENTIYF.

The CDR3 DNA follows: TGTGCCAGCAGTTTTGTAGTAAACTATGGCTACACCTTC. Its protein is CASSFVVNYGYTF. The chain joins TRBV12-3 or TRBV12-4 to TRBJ1-2; no clear D. There are 13 residues in the CDR3. V was clipped by 3 bases and J by 2 bases, with 7 bases between them.

The genes are TRBV11-3 and TRBJ2-2, with 8 bases matching TRBD1. The ends lost 4 bases at V and 3 bases at J; junction bases unmatched: 4. Per germline, CDR1 SGHNT and CDR2 YENEEA. The CDR3 contains 15 residues. CDR3 nucleotides: TGTGCCAGCAGCTACCTGACAGGGGACACCGGGGAGCTGTTTTTT. As protein: CASSYLTGDTGELFF.

The V call is TRBV30, the J call TRBJ2-1; tentative D call: TRBD2 (6 bases). The CDR3 is 14 amino acids. V lost 4 bases to trimming and J lost 3 bases, with 13 bases between them. Germline V lookup: CDR1 GTSNPN, CDR2 SVGIG (reference sequence). CDR3 nucleotide sequence: TGTGCCTGGACGAGGGCTAGCGTCTACAATGAGCAGTTCTTC. Protein sequence: CAWTRASVYNEQFF.

This clone was seen more than once but under ten times. The chain employs TRBV6-6 and TRBJ1-3; no firm D call. This CDR3 has 16 residues. Trimming cost V 4 bases and J 3 bases, with 16 bases left between them. Germline V gene sequence: CDR1 MNHNY, CDR2 SVGAGI (reference sequence). CDR3 sequence (DNA): TGTGCCAGCAGTTCTAGCGGACGGGCTCTTGGAAACACCATATATTTT. It is translated as CASSSSGRALGNTIYF.

This clone showed up just once. The rearrangement links TRBV19 to TRBJ2-7; no definite D call. Trimming shortened V by 4 bases and J by 6 bases, and 4 bases separated the two germline ends. Germline values: CDR1 LNHDA, CDR2 SQIVND (reference sequence). This CDR3 spans 10 amino acids. CDR3 protein: CASSSGEQYF. DNA of the CDR3: TGTGCCAGTAGTAGCGGCGAGCAGTACTTC.

Only one count was recorded for this clone. This chain links TRBV7-3 with TRBJ2-5, with 12 bases lining up with TRBD2. Germline lookup yields CDR1 SGHTA and CDR2 FQGTGA. CDR3 size: 16 residues. The junction had 9 bases not matched to a gene; V was cut back by 5 bases and J by 5 bases. CDR3 bases: TGTGCCAGCAGCCGTCGACTAGCGGGGGCTGGGGAGACCCAGTACTTC. As protein: CASSRRLAGAGETQYF. The full variable domain, completed using reference TRBV7-3 and TRBJ2-5, is GAGVSQTPSNKVTEKGKYVELRCDPISGHTALYWYRQSLGQGPEFLIYFQGTGAADDSGLPNDRFFAVRPEGSVSTLKIQRTERGDSAVYLCASSRRLAGAGETQYFGPGTRLLVL.